A single sample gave rise to the 3 T cell receptor beta chains below, sequenced in a study of cytomegalovirus exposure and HLA in healthy donors. The PCR ran on 60 Vbeta and 13 Jbeta primers. Here immunoSEQ multiplex PCR was the method, and the copy in TCRdb shows in-frame clones only, minus some. The sample comprises roughly 180,000 clones, 82% of which are singletons, and approximately 1.4% rests with the top ten. Sequencing was done on a sample of PBMCs. These receptors all come from a man in his forties in good health and CMV-seronegative.

This chain links TRBV7-8 with TRBJ2-1; TRBD1 is a possible D gene (5 bases). CDR1 is SGHVS, CDR2 FQNEAQ, per germline. Trimming took 5 bases from V and 5 from J, leaving 10 bases between them. The CDR3 is made up of 13 amino acids. This chain's CDR3 is CASSHQGNNEQFF. CDR3 coding DNA: TGTGCCAGCAGCCACCAGGGTAACAATGAGCAGTTCTTC.

DNA of the CDR3: TGTGCCAGCAGTGCGGGCAGGGGAAATTCACCCCTCCACTTT. Its translation is CASSAGRGNSPLHF. The J gene is TRBJ1-6, the V gene TRBV6-1; tentatively, D is TRBD1 (6 bases). The CDR3 contains 14 residues. Germline values: CDR1 MNHNS, CDR2 SASEGT. The germline V and J ends were trimmed by 4 bases and 7 bases, with 11 bases remaining between them.

The J gene is TRBJ2-7, the V gene TRBV15; the match to TRBD2 covers 8 bases. The germline CDR1 and CDR2 sequences are LNHNV and YYDKDF (reference sequence). The CDR3 runs 14 residues. The ends lost 5 bases at V and 0 bases at J; junction bases unmatched: 3. CDR3: CATSDLAGSYEQYF. Here the CDR3 DNA reads TGTGCCACCAGCGACCTAGCGGGCTCCTACGAGCAGTACTTC. The variable domain in full, completed from reference TRBV15 and TRBJ2-7, reads DAMVIQNPRYQVTQFGKPVTLSCSQTLNHNVMYWYQQKSSQAPKLLFHYYDKDFNNEADTPDNFQSRRPNTSFCFLDIRSPGLGDTAMYLCATSDLAGSYEQYFGPGTRLTVT.